This T cell receptor (beta chain) came from a study of CXCR3-negative and CXCR3-positive naive CD8 T cells. Study-level results: From TRB CDR3 properties, TCR strength was inferred; surface CD5 did not differ between naive subsets. CXCR3-expressing naive cells carried TRB CDR3s more hydrophobic than those of CXCR3-negative naive cells. Diversity ran similarly high across both naive subsets but far lower in memory CD8+ cells. Similar TRBV-TRBJ usage characterized naive CXCR3-negative and CXCR3-positive cells; memory cells differed.

In germline, CDR1 is DFQATT, CDR2 SNEGSKA (reference sequence). There are 15 residues in the CDR3. Concerning this clonotype: The target antigen is unknown.

The study made its TRB cDNA libraries by 5' RACE, adding UMI labels. TCRdb re-analyzed the 5' RACE reads; it lists each CDR3 protein once, without DNA. The sample features fewer than 90,000 distinct CDR3 sequences, with about 0.62% in its top ten. The specimen was naive CXCR3+ CD8+ T cells from blood. Subset reported: CD45RO-CCR7+CD27+CD95- naive CD8+ T cells expressing CXCR3 (TNR3+). The rearrangement joins TRBV20-1 to TRBJ2-1; absent DNA, TCRdb's TRBD1 call cannot be checked. This sequence originates from a human donor in good health. Some clones in this sample may be carry-over from other donors' samples. CDR3: CSARDLGGAGHEQFF.